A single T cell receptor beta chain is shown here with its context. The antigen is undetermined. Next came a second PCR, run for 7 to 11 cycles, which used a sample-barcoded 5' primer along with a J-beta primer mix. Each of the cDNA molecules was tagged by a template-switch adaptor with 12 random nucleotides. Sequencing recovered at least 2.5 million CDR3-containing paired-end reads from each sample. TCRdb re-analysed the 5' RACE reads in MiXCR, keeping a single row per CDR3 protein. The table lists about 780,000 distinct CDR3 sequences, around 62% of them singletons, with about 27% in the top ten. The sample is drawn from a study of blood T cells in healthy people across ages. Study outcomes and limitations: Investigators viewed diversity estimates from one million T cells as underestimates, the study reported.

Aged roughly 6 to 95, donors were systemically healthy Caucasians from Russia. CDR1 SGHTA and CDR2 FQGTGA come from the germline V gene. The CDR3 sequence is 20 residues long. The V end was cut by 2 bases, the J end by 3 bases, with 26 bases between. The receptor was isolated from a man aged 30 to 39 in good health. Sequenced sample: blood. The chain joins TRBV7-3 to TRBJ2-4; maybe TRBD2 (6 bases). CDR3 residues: CASSLCLLTGTGLVKNIQYF. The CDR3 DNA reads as TGTGCCAGCAGCTTATGTCTTCTAACCGGGACTGGATTAGTCAAAAACATTCAGTACTTC.